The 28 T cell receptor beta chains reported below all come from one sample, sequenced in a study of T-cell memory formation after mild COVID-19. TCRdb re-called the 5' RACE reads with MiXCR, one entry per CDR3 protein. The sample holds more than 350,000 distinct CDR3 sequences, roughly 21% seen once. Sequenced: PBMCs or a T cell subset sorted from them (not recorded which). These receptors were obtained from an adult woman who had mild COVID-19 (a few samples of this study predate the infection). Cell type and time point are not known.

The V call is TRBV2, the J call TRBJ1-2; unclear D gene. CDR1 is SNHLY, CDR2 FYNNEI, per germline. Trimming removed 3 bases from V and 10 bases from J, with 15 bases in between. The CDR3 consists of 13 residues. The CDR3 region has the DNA TGTGCCAGCAGTGAGGTCAAGAGAGCCGACTACACCTTC. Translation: CASSEVKRADYTF. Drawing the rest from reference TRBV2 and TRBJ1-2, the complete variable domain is EPEVTQTPSHQVTQMGQEVILRCVPISNHLYFYWYRQILGQKVEFLVSFYNNEISEKSEIFDDQFSVERPDGSNFTLKIRSTKLEDSAMYFCASSEVKRADYTFGSGTRLTVV.

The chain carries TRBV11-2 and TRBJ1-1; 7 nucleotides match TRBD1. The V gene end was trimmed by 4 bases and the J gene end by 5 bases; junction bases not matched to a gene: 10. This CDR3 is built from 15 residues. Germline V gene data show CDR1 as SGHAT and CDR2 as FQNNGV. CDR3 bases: TGTGCCAGCAGCTCCAGAGGGGGCGGAGGGACTGAAGCTTTCTTT. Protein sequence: CASSSRGGGGTEAFF.

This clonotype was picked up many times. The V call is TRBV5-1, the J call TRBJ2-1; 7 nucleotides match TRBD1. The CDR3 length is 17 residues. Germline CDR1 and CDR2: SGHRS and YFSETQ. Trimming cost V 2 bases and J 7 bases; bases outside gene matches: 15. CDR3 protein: CASSFGPARGQSNEQFF. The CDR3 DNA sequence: TGCGCCAGCAGCTTTGGTCCGGCGAGGGGGCAGTCAAATGAGCAGTTCTTC.

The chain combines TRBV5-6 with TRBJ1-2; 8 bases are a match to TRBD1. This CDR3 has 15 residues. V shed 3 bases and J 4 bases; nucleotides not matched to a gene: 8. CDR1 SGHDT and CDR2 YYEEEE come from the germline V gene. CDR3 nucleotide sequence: TGTGCCAGCAGCTCAACAGGGGGAATGGCCTATGGCTACACCTTC. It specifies CASSSTGGMAYGYTF.

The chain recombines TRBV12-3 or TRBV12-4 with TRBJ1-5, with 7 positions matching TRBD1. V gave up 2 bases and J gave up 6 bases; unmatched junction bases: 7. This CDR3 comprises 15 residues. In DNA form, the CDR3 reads TGTGCCAGCAGTTTACGAGGGGACAGAAGTCAGCCCCAGCATTTT. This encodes CASSLRGDRSQPQHF.

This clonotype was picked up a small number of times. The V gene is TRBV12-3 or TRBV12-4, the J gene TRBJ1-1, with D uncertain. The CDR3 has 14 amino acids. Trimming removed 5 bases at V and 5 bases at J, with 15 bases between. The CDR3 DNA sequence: TGTGCCAGCAGTCCCTTATCGGGTGGGACTGAAGCTTTCTTT. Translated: CASSPLSGGTEAFF.

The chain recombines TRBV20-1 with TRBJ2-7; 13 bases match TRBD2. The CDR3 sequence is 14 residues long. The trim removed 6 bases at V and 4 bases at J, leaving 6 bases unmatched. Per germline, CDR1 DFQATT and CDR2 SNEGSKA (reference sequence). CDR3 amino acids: CSARTSGRGYEQYF. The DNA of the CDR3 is TGCAGTGCGCGGACTAGCGGGAGAGGGTACGAGCAGTACTTC.

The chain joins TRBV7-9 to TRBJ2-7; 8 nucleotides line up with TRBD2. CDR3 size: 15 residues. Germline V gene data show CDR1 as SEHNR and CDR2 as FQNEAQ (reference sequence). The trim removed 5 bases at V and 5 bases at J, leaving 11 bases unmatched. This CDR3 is CASSLSSGRVHEQYF. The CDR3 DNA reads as TGTGCCAGCAGCCTCTCCAGCGGGAGAGTCCACGAGCAGTACTTC.

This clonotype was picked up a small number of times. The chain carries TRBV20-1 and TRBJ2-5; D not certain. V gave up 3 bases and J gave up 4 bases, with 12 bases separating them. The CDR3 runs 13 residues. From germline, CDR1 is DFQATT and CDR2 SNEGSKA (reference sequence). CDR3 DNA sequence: TGCAGTGCTAGCCTGGCCATTGGAGAGACCCAGTACTTC. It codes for CSASLAIGETQYF.

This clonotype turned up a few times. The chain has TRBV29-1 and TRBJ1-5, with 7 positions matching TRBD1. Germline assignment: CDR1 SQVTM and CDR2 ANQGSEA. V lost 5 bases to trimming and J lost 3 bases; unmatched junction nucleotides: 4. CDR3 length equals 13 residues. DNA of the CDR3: TGCAGCGTTTCAGGGGGTATCAATCAGCCCCAGCATTTT. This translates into CSVSGGINQPQHF.

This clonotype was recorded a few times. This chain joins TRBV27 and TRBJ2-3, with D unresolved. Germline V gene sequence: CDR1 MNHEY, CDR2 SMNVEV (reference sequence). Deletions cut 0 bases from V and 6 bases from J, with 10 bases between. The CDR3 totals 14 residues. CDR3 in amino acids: CASSLSPREDTQYF. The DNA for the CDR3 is TGTGCCAGCAGTTTATCCCCGCGCGAGGATACGCAGTATTTT.

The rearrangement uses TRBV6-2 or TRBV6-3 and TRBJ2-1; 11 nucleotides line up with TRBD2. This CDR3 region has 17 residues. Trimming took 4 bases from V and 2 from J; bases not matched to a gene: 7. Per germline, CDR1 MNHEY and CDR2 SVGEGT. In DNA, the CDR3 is TGTGCCAGCAGTTCCGTTCGACTAGCGGGGACCTACAATGAGCAGTTCTTC. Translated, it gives CASSSVRLAGTYNEQFF.

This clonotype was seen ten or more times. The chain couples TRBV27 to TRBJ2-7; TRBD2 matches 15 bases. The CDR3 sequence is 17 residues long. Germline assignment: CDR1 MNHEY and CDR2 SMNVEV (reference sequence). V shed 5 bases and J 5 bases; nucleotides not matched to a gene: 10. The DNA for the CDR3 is TGTGCCAGCAGTCTCGGACTAGCGGGAGGGAGTGGGAACGAGCAGTACTTC. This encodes CASSLGLAGGSGNEQYF.

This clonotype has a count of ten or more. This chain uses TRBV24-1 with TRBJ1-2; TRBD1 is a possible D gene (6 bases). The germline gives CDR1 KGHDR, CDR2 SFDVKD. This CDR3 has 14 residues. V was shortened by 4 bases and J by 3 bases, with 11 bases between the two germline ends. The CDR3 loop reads CATSEPTGYYGYTF. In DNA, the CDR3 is TGTGCCACCAGTGAGCCGACAGGCTACTATGGCTACACCTTC.

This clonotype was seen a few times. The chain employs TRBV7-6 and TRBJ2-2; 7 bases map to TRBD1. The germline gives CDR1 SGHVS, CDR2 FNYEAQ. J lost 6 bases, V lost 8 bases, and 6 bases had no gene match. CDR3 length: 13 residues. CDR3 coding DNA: TGTGCCAGCTCTTGGCAGGGGGCCGGGGAGCTGTTTTTT. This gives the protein CASSWQGAGELFF.

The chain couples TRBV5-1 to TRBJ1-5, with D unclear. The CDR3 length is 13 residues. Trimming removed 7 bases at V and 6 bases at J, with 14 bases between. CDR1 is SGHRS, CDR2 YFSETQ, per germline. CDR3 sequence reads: CASQPDWGQPQHF. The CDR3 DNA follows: TGCGCCAGCCAACCTGATTGGGGTCAGCCCCAGCATTTT.

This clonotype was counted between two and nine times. This CDR3 is CASSLLIQGQETQYF. The CDR3 DNA reads as TGCGCCAGCAGCTTGTTGATTCAGGGGCAAGAGACCCAGTACTTC. This chain links TRBV5-1 with TRBJ2-5; a possible D gene is TRBD1 (6 bases). Trimming cost V 1 base and J 2 bases, with 12 bases left between them. CDR3 length: 15 residues. The germline CDR1 and CDR2 sequences are SGHRS and YFSETQ.

CDR3 bases: TGTGCCAGCAGTTACTCGGGGGAGACTGAAGCTTTCTTT. Its translation is CASSYSGETEAFF. The chain employs TRBV6-5 and TRBJ1-1; possible D gene TRBD1, 5 bases. The CDR3 length is 13 residues. Trimming cost V 0 bases and J 5 bases, with 7 bases left between them. Germline loops: CDR1 MNHEY, CDR2 SVGAGI.

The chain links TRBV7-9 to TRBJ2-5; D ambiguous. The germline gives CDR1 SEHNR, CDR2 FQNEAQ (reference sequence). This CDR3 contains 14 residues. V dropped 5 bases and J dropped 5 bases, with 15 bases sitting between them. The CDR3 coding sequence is TGTGCCAGCAGCGAATATGCGGAGCATGAGACCCAGTACTTC. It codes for CASSEYAEHETQYF.

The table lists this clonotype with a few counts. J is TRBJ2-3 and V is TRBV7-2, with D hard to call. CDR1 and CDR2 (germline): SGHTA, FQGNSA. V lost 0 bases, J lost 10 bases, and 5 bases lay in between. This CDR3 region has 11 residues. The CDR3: CASSLAYPQYF. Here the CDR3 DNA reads TGTGCCAGCAGCTTAGCGTATCCGCAGTATTTT.

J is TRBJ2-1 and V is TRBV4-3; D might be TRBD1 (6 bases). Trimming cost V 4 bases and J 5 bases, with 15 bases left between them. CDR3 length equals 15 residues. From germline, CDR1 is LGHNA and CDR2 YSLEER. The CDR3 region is CASSPLLGDNNEQFF. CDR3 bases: TGCGCCAGCAGCCCCCTCCTAGGGGACAACAATGAGCAGTTCTTC.

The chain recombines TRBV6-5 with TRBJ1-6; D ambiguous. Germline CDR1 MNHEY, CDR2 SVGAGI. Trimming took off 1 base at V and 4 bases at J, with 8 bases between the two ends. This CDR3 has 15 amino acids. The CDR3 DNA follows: TGTGCCAGCAGTTACTTCTCCGGGTATAATTCACCCCTCCACTTT. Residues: CASSYFSGYNSPLHF.

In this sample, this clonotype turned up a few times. Here the CDR3 reads CATSSFTGTGGQYF. DNA for the CDR3: TGTGCCACCAGCTCGTTTACCGGGACAGGGGGCCAGTACTTC. The J gene is TRBJ2-7, the V gene TRBV24-1, with 12 bases that match TRBD1. V shed 7 bases, J shed 10 bases, and the junction held 10 bases outside the gene matches. The germline CDR1 and CDR2 sequences are KGHDR and SFDVKD. CDR3 length equals 14 residues.

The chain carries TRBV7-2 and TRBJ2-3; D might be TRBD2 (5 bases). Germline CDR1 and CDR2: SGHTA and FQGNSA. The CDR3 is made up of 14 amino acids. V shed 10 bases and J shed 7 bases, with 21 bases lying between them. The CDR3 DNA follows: TGTGCCATCCGCCGTGGGAACGAGCGGAATACGCAGTATTTT. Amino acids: CAIRRGNERNTQYF.

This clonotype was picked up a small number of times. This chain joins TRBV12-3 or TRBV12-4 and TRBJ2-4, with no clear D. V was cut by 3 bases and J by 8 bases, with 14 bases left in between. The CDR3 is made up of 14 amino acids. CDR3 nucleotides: TGTGCCAGCAGTTTGTCGGCCACGAGAGACATTCAGTACTTC. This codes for CASSLSATRDIQYF.

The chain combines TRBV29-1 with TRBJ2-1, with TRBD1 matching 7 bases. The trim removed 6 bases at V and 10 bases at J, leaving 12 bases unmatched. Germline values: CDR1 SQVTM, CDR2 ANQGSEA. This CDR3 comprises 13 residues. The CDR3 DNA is TGCAGCGTGGTAGACAGGGTCTGGGGGGAGCAGTTCTTC. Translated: CSVVDRVWGEQFF.

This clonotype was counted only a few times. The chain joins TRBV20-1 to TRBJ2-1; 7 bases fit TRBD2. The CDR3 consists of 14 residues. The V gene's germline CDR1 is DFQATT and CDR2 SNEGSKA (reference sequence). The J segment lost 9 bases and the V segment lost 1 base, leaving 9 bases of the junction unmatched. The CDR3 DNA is TGCAGTGCTAGAGCCCTAGCGGAGCCAACTGAGCAGTTCTTC. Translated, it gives CSARALAEPTEQFF.

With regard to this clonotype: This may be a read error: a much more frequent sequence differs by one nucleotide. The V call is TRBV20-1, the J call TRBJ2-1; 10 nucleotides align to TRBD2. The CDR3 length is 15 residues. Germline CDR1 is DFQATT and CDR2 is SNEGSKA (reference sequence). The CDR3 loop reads CSARVSSLAGVEQLF. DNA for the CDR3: TGCAGTGCTAGAGTATCCAGTCTAGCGGGGGTCGAGCAGTTATTC.